The entry below describes one TCR beta chain. Antigen specificity is unknown. The data are from a study of OX40 agonist ivuxolimab in advanced cancers. Study context: The study enrolled dose-escalation patients with hepatocellular carcinoma, melanoma, renal cell or head and neck cancer. Partial responses were achieved by three patients, of whom one had hepatocellular carcinoma and two had cutaneous melanoma. Study-wide points: Expanded clones were, on average, more numerous among CD8+ T cells than CD4+. Antigen specificity remained undetermined for the expanded peripheral T cells.

The CDR3 spans 13 residues. CDR1 is WNHNN and CDR2 is SYGVQD in the germline V gene (reference sequence). Trimming cost V 6 bases and J 4 bases, with 12 bases left between them. TCRdb keeps only in-frame clones here, not all; method: immunoSEQ multiplex PCR. The data show tens of thousands of clones, roughly nine tenths seen once. This clonotype was obtained from an adult with an advanced solid tumor such as melanoma, head and neck, liver or kidney cancer. Sequencing was performed on CD4+ or CD8+ T cells sorted from blood, taken in a trial of the OX40 agonist ivuxolimab. The chain recombines TRBV10-1 with TRBJ1-1, with D possibly being TRBD1 (5 bases). In DNA form, the CDR3 reads TGCGCCAGCAGCGAACAGGTTCTCACTGAAGCTTTCTTT. As protein: CASSEQVLTEAFF.